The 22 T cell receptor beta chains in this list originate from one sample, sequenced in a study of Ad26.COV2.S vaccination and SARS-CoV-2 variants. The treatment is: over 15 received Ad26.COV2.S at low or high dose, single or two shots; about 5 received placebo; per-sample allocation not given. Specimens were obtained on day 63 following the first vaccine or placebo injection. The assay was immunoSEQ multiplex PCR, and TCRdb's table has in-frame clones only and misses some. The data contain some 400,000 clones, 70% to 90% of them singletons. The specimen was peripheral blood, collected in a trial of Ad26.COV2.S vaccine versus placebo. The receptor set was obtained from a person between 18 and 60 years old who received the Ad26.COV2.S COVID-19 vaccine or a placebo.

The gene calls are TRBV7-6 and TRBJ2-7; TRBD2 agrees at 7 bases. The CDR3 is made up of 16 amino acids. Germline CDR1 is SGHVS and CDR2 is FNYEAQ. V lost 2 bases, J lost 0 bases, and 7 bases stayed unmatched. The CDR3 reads CASSLRAGDHSYEQYF. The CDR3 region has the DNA TGTGCCAGCAGCTTACGGGCGGGAGACCACTCCTACGAGCAGTACTTC.

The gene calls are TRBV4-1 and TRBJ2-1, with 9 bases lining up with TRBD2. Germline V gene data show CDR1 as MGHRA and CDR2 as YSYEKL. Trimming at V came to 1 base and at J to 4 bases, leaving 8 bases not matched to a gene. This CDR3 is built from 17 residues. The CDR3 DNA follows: TGCGCCAGCAGCCAAGTGACGGGGAGCGGGAGGTACAATGAGCAGTTCTTC. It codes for CASSQVTGSGRYNEQFF.

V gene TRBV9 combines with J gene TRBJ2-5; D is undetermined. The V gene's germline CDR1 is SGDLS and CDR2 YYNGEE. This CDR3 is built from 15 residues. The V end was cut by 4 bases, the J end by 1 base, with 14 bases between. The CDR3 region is CASSPQTGTQETQYF. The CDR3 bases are TGTGCCAGCAGCCCGCAAACGGGCACCCAAGAGACCCAGTACTTC.

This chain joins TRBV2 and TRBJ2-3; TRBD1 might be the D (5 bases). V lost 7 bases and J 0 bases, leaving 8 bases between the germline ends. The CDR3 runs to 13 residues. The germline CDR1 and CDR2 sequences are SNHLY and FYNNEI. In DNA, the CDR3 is TGTGCCAGCATTTACAGGAGCACAGATACGCAGTATTTT. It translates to CASIYRSTDTQYF.

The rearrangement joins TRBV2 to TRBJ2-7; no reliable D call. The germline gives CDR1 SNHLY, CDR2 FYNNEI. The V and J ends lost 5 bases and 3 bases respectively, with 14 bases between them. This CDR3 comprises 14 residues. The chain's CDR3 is CASSPGSHLYEQYF. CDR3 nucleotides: TGTGCCAGCAGTCCCGGCAGTCACCTCTACGAGCAGTACTTC.

The CDR3 DNA follows: TGCGCCAGCAGCGTCGGACAGGCTGAAGCTTTCTTT. Translating it yields CASSVGQAEAFF. V is TRBV10-2 and J is TRBJ1-1; 7 bases match TRBD1. The V and J ends lost 6 bases and 6 bases, in that order; junction bases with no gene match: 4. The V gene's germline CDR1 is WSHSY and CDR2 SAAADI. The CDR3 has 12 amino acids.

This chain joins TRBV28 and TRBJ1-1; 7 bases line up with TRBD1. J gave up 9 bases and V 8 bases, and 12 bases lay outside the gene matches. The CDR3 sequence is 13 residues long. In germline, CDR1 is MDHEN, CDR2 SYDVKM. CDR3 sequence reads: CASVPSDRTKAFF. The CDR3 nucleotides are TGTGCCAGCGTACCCTCGGACAGGACTAAAGCTTTCTTT.

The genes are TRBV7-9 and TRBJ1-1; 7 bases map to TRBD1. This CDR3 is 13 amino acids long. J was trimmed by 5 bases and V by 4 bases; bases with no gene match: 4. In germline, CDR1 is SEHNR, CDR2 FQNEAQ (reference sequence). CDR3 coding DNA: TGTGCCAGCAGCTCCGACAGGGTGACTGAAGCTTTCTTT. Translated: CASSSDRVTEAFF.

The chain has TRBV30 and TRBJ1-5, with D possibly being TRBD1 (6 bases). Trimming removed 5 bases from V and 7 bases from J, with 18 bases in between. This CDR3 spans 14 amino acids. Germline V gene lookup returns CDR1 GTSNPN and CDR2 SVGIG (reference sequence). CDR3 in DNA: TGTGCCTGGGACTCTGGACAGCTCGGGCAGCCCCAGCATTTT. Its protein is CAWDSGQLGQPQHF.

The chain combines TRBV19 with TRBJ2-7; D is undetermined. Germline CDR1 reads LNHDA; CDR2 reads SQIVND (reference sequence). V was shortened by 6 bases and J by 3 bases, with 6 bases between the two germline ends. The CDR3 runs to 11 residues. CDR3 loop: CASRSGYEQYF. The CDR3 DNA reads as TGTGCCAGTAGATCGGGCTACGAGCAGTACTTC.

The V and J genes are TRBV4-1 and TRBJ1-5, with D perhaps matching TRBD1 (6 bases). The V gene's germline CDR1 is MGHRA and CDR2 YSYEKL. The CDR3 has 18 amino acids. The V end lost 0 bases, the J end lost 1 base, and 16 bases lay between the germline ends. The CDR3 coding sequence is TGCGCCAGCAGCCAAGATACCTTCCTGGACAGAAGCAATCAGCCCCAGCATTTT. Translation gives CASSQDTFLDRSNQPQHF.

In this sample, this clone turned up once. CDR3 bases: TGTGCCAGTAGTCCCCGGGCCTCCGGAACGGATGAAGCTTTCTTT. Its translation: CASSPRASGTDEAFF. V and J are TRBV19 and TRBJ1-1; no clear D gene. V lost 5 bases, J lost 7 bases, and 20 bases lay in between. The CDR3 is 15 residues long. Germline lookup yields CDR1 LNHDA and CDR2 SQIVND (reference sequence).

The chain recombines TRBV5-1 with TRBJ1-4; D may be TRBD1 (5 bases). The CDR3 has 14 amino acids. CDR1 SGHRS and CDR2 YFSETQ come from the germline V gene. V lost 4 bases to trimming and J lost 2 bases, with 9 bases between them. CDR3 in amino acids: CASSQGATNEKLFF. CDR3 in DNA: TGCGCCAGCAGCCAGGGCGCTACTAATGAAAAACTGTTTTTT.

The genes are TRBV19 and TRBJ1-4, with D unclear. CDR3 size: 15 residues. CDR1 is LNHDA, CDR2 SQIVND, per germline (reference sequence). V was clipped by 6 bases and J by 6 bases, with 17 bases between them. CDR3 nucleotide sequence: TGTGCCAGTAGCCATATGGACCTCCGGGATGAAAAACTGTTTTTT. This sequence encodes CASSHMDLRDEKLFF.

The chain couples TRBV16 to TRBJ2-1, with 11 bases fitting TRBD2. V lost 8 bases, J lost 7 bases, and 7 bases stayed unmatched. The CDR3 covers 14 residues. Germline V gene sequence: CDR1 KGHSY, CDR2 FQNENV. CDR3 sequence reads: CASVRGLAENEQFF. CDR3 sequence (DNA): TGTGCCAGCGTCAGGGGACTAGCGGAGAATGAGCAGTTCTTC.

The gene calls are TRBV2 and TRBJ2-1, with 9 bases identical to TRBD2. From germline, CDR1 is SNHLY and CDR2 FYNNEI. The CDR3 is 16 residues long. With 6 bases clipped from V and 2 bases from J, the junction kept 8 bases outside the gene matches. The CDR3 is CASRRVSGRPYNEQFF. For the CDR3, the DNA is TGTGCCAGCAGAAGAGTAAGCGGGAGGCCCTACAATGAGCAGTTCTTC.

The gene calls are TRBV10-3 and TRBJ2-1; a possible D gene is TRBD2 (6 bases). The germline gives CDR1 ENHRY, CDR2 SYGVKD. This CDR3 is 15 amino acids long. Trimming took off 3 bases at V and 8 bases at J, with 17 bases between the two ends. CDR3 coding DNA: TGTGCCATCAGTGACAATAGCGGCAGTGTGTATGAGCAGTTCTTC. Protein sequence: CAISDNSGSVYEQFF.

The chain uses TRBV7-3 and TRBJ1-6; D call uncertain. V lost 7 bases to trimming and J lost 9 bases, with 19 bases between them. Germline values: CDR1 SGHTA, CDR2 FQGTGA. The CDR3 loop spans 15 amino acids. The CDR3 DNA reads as TGTGCCAGCACCTCCAAACCAGGTATCGGTTCACCCCTCCACTTT. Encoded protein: CASTSKPGIGSPLHF.

The CDR3 nucleotides read TGTGCCACGAGAAAACCTACAGGGGGCGGAGGGGAGCTGTTTTTT. Translated, it gives CATRKPTGGGGELFF. The chain uses TRBV6-5 and TRBJ2-2, with 9 bases fitting TRBD1. The V segment lost 10 bases and the J segment 8 bases; nucleotides outside the gene matches: 14. The CDR3 contains 15 residues. The germline V gene has CDR1 MNHEY and CDR2 SVGAGI.

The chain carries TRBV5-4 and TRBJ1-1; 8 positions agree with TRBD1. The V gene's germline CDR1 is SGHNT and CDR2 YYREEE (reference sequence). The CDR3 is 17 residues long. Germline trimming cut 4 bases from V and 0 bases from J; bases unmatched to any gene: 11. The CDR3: CASSTMGTGGLNTEAFF. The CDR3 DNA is TGTGCCAGCAGCACCATGGGGACAGGAGGATTGAACACTGAAGCTTTCTTT.

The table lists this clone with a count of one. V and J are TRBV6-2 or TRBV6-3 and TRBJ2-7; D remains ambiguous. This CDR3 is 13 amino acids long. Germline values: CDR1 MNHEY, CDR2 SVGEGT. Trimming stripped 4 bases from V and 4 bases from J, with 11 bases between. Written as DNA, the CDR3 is TGTGCCAGCAGTTGGGGTAAGGGTTACGAGCAGTACTTC. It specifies CASSWGKGYEQYF.

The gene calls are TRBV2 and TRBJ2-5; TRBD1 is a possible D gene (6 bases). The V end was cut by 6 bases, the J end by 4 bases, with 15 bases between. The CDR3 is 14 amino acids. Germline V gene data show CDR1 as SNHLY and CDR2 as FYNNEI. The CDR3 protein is CASSPTGLGETQYF. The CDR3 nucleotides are TGTGCCAGCAGCCCAACAGGGTTGGGAGAGACCCAGTACTTC.